The 27 T cell receptor beta chains listed next were all sequenced from one sample in a study of blood T cell repertoires in COVID-19. The protocol was immunoSEQ multiplex PCR, while the TCRdb copy is restricted to in-frame clones and leaves out a portion. The sample has 60,000 or so clones, 76% seen once. Sequencing used peripheral blood. All receptors come from a woman aged 50 to 65 with active or convalescent COVID-19.

The rearrangement uses TRBV12-5 and TRBJ2-3, with D unclear. CDR1 is LGHNT, CDR2 FRNRAP, per germline. Deletions cut 6 bases from V and 0 bases from J, with 10 bases between. The CDR3 runs 14 residues. The CDR3 protein is CASGPRGSTDTQYF. The DNA for the CDR3 is TGTGCTAGTGGCCCTCGCGGAAGCACAGATACGCAGTATTTT. Filled out from reference TRBV12-5 and TRBJ2-3, the complete variable domain reads DARVTQTPRHKVTEMGQEVTMRCQPILGHNTVFWYRQTMMQGLELLAYFRNRAPLDDSGMPKDRFSAEMPDATLATLKIQPSEPRDSAVYFCASGPRGSTDTQYFGPGTRLTVL.

This clone came up a few times. The rearrangement joins TRBV28 to TRBJ1-2, with D maybe TRBD1 (6 bases). The germline V gene has CDR1 MDHEN and CDR2 SYDVKM. The CDR3 is made up of 14 amino acids. V lost 6 bases and J lost 4, with 15 bases in between. CDR3 bases: TGTGCCAGCAGCCCCTGGGGGCCGATCTATGGCTACACCTTC. It yields the protein CASSPWGPIYGYTF.

This chain uses TRBV19 with TRBJ2-3; 7 positions agree with TRBD2. This CDR3 spans 14 amino acids. V gave up 7 bases and J gave up 5 bases; unmatched junction bases: 9. Germline V gene sequence: CDR1 LNHDA, CDR2 SQIVND (reference sequence). The CDR3: CASTSLGEGDTQYF. The CDR3, as DNA: TGTGCCAGTACCTCACTAGGGGAGGGAGATACGCAGTATTTT.

The V call is TRBV30, the J call TRBJ2-1, with 8 positions matching TRBD2. With 1 base clipped from V and 6 bases from J, the junction kept 8 bases outside the gene matches. The V gene's germline CDR1 is GTSNPN and CDR2 SVGIG (reference sequence). The CDR3 loop spans 15 amino acids. The CDR3 loop is CAWSARAGGANEQFF. In nucleotides, the CDR3 is TGTGCCTGGAGTGCCCGTGCGGGAGGAGCCAATGAGCAGTTCTTC.

The chain has TRBV5-6 and TRBJ1-4; D ambiguous. The germline V gene encodes CDR1 SGHDT and CDR2 YYEEEE. The CDR3 length is 13 residues. The V end lost 8 bases, the J end lost 8 bases, and 16 bases lay between the germline ends. The CDR3 is CASSSNLGEKLFF. The CDR3, as DNA: TGTGCCAGTTCCTCCAACCTTGGCGAAAAACTGTTTTTT.

This clone has a handful of counts. The chain is built from TRBV15 and TRBJ2-5; D might be TRBD1 (7 bases). V was trimmed by 9 bases and J by 9 bases, leaving 17 bases between them. Germline loops: CDR1 LNHNV, CDR2 YYDKDF (reference sequence). This CDR3 spans 12 amino acids. CDR3 DNA sequence: TGTGCCACGGGACTGGGCCAGGGGGCCCAGTACTTC. Its translation: CATGLGQGAQYF.

The chain uses TRBV6-5 and TRBJ2-3; TRBD1 might be the D (6 bases). Trimming removed 6 bases from V and 0 bases from J, with 7 bases in between. This CDR3 has 13 amino acids. Germline loops: CDR1 MNHEY, CDR2 SVGAGI. The CDR3 nucleotides are TGTGCCAGCAGGGACAGTAGCACAGATACGCAGTATTTT. Its protein is CASRDSSTDTQYF.

The chain uses TRBV24-1 and TRBJ1-2, with unresolved D. The CDR3 totals 15 residues. The germline CDR1 and CDR2 sequences are KGHDR and SFDVKD. V was cut by 2 bases and J by 6 bases, with 15 bases left in between. The CDR3 sequence: CATSDYGTERDGYTF. In nucleotides, the CDR3 is TGTGCCACCAGTGATTATGGCACGGAGAGGGATGGCTACACCTTC.

V gene TRBV20-1 combines with J gene TRBJ2-7; TRBD2 agrees at 7 bases. Per the germline V gene, CDR1 is DFQATT and CDR2 is SNEGSKA (reference sequence). V shed 6 bases, J shed 7 bases, and the junction held 6 bases outside the gene matches. This CDR3 has 11 amino acids. The CDR3 DNA is TGCAGTGCCCAGCTGGGGGGGGAGCAGTACTTC. It is translated as CSAQLGGEQYF.

The chain couples TRBV18 to TRBJ1-5; a possible D gene is TRBD1 (6 bases). Trimming removed 2 bases from V and 1 base from J, with 9 bases in between. Germline CDR1 and CDR2: KGHSH and LQKENI. This CDR3 contains 15 residues. CDR3 sequence reads: CASSPEGVSNQPQHF. CDR3 in DNA: TGTGCCAGCTCACCAGAGGGGGTGAGCAATCAGCCCCAGCATTTT.

The rearrangement uses TRBV6-6 and TRBJ1-2; D not certain. This CDR3 comprises 15 residues. Per germline, CDR1 MNHNY and CDR2 SVGAGI (reference sequence). V dropped 6 bases and J dropped 0 bases, with 14 bases sitting between them. The DNA of the CDR3 is TGTGCCAGCAGCCCCGGGGTCATGTCTAACTATGGCTACACCTTC. This translates into CASSPGVMSNYGYTF.

This clone was picked up a small number of times. This chain uses TRBV4-1 with TRBJ1-5, with TRBD1 matching 7 bases. V was pared by 3 bases and J by 3 bases, with 2 bases of the junction left unmatched. The CDR3 is made up of 14 amino acids. Germline V gene data show CDR1 as MGHRA and CDR2 as YSYEKL. The CDR3 here is CASSHGQVNQPQHF. CDR3 sequence (DNA): TGCGCCAGCAGCCATGGACAGGTCAATCAGCCCCAGCATTTT.

The V gene is TRBV29-1, the J gene TRBJ1-1; the D gene is possibly TRBD1 (6 bases). This CDR3 region has 14 residues. The germline CDR1 and CDR2 sequences are SQVTM and ANQGSEA. V was clipped by 6 bases and J by 10 bases, with 24 bases between them. The CDR3 DNA reads as TGCAGCGTATCGGTCAGACAGGACCCCTTTGTAGCTTTCTTT. Amino acids: CSVSVRQDPFVAFF.

J is TRBJ2-7 and V is TRBV9, with 10 bases aligning to TRBD1. Germline-derived CDR1 and CDR2 are SGDLS and YYNGEE. Trimming took 3 bases from V and 6 from J; bases not matched to a gene: 9. This CDR3 is 15 amino acids long. This CDR3 reads CASSEGQGKLSEQYF. DNA of the CDR3: TGTGCCAGCAGCGAGGGACAGGGGAAACTAAGCGAGCAGTACTTC.

This clone was found once. V and J are TRBV2 and TRBJ2-7, with 10 bases that match TRBD1. J lost 4 bases, V lost 2 bases, and 2 bases had no gene match. This CDR3 contains 14 residues. Looked up from germline, CDR1 is SNHLY and CDR2 is FYNNEI. Written as DNA, the CDR3 is TGTGCCAGCAGTGAATTGGACAGGGGGTACGAGCAGTACTTC. Amino acids: CASSELDRGYEQYF.

The gene calls are TRBV6-2 or TRBV6-3 and TRBJ1-1; 7 bases agree with TRBD1. Per germline, CDR1 MNHEY and CDR2 SVGEGT. This CDR3 has 14 amino acids. Losses at the gene ends were 0 bases for V and 11 bases for J; bases not matched to a gene: 9. CDR3 region: CASSYSTGARWAFF. The CDR3 DNA reads TGTGCCAGCAGTTACTCTACAGGGGCGAGATGGGCTTTCTTT.

The chain recombines TRBV9 with TRBJ2-5; possible D gene TRBD1, 6 bases. The germline V and J ends were trimmed by 4 bases and 3 bases, with 10 bases remaining between them. The CDR3 spans 13 residues. The germline V gene encodes CDR1 SGDLS and CDR2 YYNGEE. Written as DNA, the CDR3 is TGTGCCAGCAGCCGGACAGATGAAGAGACCCAGTACTTC. The encoded protein is CASSRTDEETQYF.

This chain links TRBV20-1 with TRBJ1-6; 12 nucleotides align to TRBD1. This CDR3 has 15 residues. V lost 3 bases to trimming and J lost 12 bases; unmatched junction nucleotides: 9. Germline assignment: CDR1 DFQATT and CDR2 SNEGSKA (reference sequence). The CDR3 region has the DNA TGCAGTGCTAGTATGGACGGGACAGGGGGCGGACCCCTCCACTTT. Its translation is CSASMDGTGGGPLHF.

The rearrangement links TRBV18 to TRBJ1-4, with 8 nucleotides matching TRBD1. Germline lookup yields CDR1 KGHSH and CDR2 LQKENI. The CDR3 is 14 residues long. Trimming removed 2 bases from V and 5 bases from J; junction bases left unmatched: 1. The CDR3: CASSPRTGNEKLFF. The CDR3 region has the DNA TGTGCCAGCTCACCAAGGACAGGGAATGAAAAACTGTTTTTT. The whole variable domain, filled in from reference TRBV18 and TRBJ1-4, reads NAGVMQNPRHLVRRRGQEARLRCSPMKGHSHVYWYRQLPEEGLKFMVYLQKENIIDESGMPKERFSAEFPKEGPSILRIQQVVRGDSAAYFCASSPRTGNEKLFFGSGTQLSVL.

The chain recombines TRBV4-3 with TRBJ2-1; the D is unclear. The germline V gene encodes CDR1 LGHNA and CDR2 YSLEER. Trimming removed 0 bases at V and 0 bases at J, with 9 bases between. The CDR3 spans 16 residues. The CDR3 loop is CASSQDFSDSYNEQFF. DNA of the CDR3: TGCGCCAGCAGCCAAGATTTCAGCGACTCCTACAATGAGCAGTTCTTC.

This clone appeared a few times. This chain joins TRBV4-1 and TRBJ1-1; TRBD1 is a possible D gene (5 bases). Per germline, CDR1 MGHRA and CDR2 YSYEKL. This CDR3 has 14 amino acids. Trimming took 0 bases from V and 1 from J, leaving 6 bases between them. CDR3 protein: CASSQDTGNTEAFF. DNA of the CDR3: TGCGCCAGCAGCCAAGATACAGGGAACACTGAAGCTTTCTTT.

The rearrangement joins TRBV9 to TRBJ2-3, with no clear D. This CDR3 region has 15 residues. Germline CDR1 reads SGDLS; CDR2 reads YYNGEE. Trimming cost V 3 bases and J 0 bases, with 11 bases left between them. The chain's CDR3 is CASSADLSSTDTQYF. CDR3 nucleotides: TGTGCCAGCAGCGCCGACTTGTCTAGCACAGATACGCAGTATTTT.

The chain combines TRBV11-2 with TRBJ1-4, with D maybe TRBD1 (5 bases). The CDR3 loop spans 14 amino acids. CDR1 is SGHAT, CDR2 FQNNGV, per germline. Trimming removed 6 bases from V and 7 bases from J, with 15 bases in between. The CDR3 DNA reads as TGTGCCAGCAGGGGGCCCAGGTTTGGTGAAAAACTGTTTTTT. This codes for CASRGPRFGEKLFF.

In its sample, this clone was seen once. V gene TRBV30 combines with J gene TRBJ1-1; TRBD1 might be the D (5 bases). CDR1 and CDR2 from the germline V gene are GTSNPN and SVGIG (reference sequence). The CDR3 runs to 15 residues. The V end lost 5 bases, the J end lost 0 bases, and 16 bases lay between the germline ends. This CDR3 is CAWDFGRTLNTEAFF. The CDR3 DNA follows: TGTGCCTGGGACTTCGGGAGGACATTGAACACTGAAGCTTTCTTT. Filled out from reference TRBV30 and TRBJ1-1, the complete variable domain reads SQTIHQWPATLVQPVGSPLSLECTVEGTSNPNLYWYRQAAGRGLQLLFYSVGIGQISSEVPQNLSASRPQDRQFILSSKKLLLSDSGFYLCAWDFGRTLNTEAFFGQGTRLTVV.

The chain couples TRBV6-1 to TRBJ2-3, with TRBD1 matching 9 bases. The CDR3 sequence is 14 residues long. The trim removed 1 base at V and 4 bases at J, leaving 0 bases unmatched. In germline, CDR1 is MNHNS, CDR2 SASEGT. Here the CDR3 DNA reads TGTGCCAGCAGTGAAGGACAGGGGGCAGATACGCAGTATTTT. Protein: CASSEGQGADTQYF.

The chain recombines TRBV4-1 with TRBJ2-1; D is perhaps TRBD1 (6 bases). From germline, CDR1 is MGHRA and CDR2 YSYEKL. Trimming cost V 1 base and J 1 base, with 11 bases left between them. The CDR3 extends over 16 amino acids. CDR3 nucleotide sequence: TGCGCCAGCAGCCAAGGAAGGGGGACATCCTACAATGAGCAGTTCTTC. This translates into CASSQGRGTSYNEQFF.

This clone showed up just a few times. The J gene is TRBJ2-1, the V gene TRBV30, with TRBD2 matching over 11 bases. V was pared by 0 bases and J by 1 base, with 11 bases of the junction left unmatched. Germline V gene sequence: CDR1 GTSNPN, CDR2 SVGIG (reference sequence). CDR3 size: 19 residues. In DNA form, the CDR3 reads TGTGCCTGGAGTGTACGGGCTAGCGGGAGGTTATCATCCTACAATGAGCAGTTCTTC. This codes for CAWSVRASGRLSSYNEQFF.